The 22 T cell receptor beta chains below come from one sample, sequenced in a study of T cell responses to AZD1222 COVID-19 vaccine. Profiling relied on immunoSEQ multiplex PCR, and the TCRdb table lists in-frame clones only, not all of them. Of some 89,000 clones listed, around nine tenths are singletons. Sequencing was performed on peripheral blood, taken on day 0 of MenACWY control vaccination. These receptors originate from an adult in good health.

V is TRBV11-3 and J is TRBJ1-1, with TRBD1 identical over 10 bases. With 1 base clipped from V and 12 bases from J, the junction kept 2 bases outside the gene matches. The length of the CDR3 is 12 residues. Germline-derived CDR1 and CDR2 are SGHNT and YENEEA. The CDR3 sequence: CASSLGTGGTFF. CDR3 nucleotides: TGTGCCAGCAGCTTAGGGACAGGGGGAACTTTCTTT.

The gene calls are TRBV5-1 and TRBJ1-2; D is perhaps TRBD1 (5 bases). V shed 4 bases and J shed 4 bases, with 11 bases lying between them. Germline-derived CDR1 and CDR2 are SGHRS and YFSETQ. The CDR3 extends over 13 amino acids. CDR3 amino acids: CASSPQGRYGYTF. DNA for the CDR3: TGCGCCAGCAGCCCGCAGGGCCGCTATGGCTACACCTTC. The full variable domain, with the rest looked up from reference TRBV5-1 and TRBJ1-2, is KAGVTQTPRYLIKTRGQQVTLSCSPISGHRSVSWYQQTPGQGLQFLFEYFSETQRNKGNFPGRFSGRQFSNSRSEMNVSTLELGDSALYLCASSPQGRYGYTFGSGTRLTVV.

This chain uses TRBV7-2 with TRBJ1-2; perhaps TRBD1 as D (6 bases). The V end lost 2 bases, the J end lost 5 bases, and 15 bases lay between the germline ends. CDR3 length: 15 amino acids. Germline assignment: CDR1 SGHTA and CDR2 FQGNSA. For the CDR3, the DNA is TGTGCCAGCAGCTTATTAGGGCAGGGGAGGTATGGCTACACCTTC. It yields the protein CASSLLGQGRYGYTF.

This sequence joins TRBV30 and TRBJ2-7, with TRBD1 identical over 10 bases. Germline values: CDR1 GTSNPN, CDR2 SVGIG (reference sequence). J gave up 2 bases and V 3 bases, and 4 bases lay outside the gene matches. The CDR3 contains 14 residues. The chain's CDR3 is CAWSGQGDPYEQYF. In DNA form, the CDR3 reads TGTGCCTGGAGCGGACAGGGGGACCCCTACGAGCAGTACTTC.

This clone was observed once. CDR3 protein: CASRRAGSYNEQFF. The DNA of the CDR3 is TGTGCCAGTCGGAGGGCCGGTTCCTACAATGAGCAGTTCTTC. This chain uses TRBV27 with TRBJ2-1, with a possible D match to TRBD2 (6 bases). The ends were cut back, 9 bases at V and 1 base at J, with 13 bases in the middle. Germline V gene sequence: CDR1 MNHEY, CDR2 SMNVEV (reference sequence). The length of the CDR3 is 14 residues.

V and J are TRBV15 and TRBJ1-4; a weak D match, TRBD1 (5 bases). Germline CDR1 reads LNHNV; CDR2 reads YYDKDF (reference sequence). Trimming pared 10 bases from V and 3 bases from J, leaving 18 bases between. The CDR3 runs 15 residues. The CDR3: CAINRDQGSNEKLFF. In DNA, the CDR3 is TGTGCCATCAACAGAGATCAGGGTTCTAATGAAAAACTGTTTTTT.

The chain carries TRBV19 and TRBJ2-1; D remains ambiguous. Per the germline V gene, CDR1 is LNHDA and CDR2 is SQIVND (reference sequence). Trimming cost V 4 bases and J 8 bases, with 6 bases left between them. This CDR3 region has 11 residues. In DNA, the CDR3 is TGTGCCAGTAGTACGATGGATGAGCAGTTCTTC. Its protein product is CASSTMDEQFF.

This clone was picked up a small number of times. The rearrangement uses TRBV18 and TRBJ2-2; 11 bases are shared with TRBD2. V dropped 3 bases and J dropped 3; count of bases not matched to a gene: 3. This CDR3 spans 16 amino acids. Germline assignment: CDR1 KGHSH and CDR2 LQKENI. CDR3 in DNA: TGTGCCAGCTCACCTAGGACTAGCGGGTACACCGGGGAGCTGTTTTTT. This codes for CASSPRTSGYTGELFF.

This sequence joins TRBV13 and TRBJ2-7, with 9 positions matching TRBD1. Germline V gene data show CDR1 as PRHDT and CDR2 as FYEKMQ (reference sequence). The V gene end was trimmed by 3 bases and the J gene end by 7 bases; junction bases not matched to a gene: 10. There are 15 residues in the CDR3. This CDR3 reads CASSFSRQGVGEQYF. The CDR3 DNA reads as TGTGCCAGCAGCTTCAGTCGACAGGGGGTGGGAGAGCAGTACTTC.

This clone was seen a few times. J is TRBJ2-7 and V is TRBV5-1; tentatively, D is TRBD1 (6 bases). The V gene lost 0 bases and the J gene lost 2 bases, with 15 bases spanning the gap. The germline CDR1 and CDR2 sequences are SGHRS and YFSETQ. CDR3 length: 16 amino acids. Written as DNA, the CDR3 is TGCGCCAGCAGCTTGGCTTCGGGGACATCAGCCTACGAGCAGTACTTC. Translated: CASSLASGTSAYEQYF.

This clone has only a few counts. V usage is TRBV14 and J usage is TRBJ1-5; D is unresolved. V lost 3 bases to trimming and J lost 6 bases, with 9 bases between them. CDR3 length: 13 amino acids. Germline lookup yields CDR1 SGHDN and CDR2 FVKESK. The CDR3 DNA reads TGTGCCAGCAGCCAGACGACAAGTCAGCCCCAGCATTTT. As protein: CASSQTTSQPQHF.

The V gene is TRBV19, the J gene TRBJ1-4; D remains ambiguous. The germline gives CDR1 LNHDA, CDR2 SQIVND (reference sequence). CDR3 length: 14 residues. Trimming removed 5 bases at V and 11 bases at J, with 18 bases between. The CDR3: CASSSTRPPGKLFF. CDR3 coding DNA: TGTGCCAGTAGTTCCACGAGGCCCCCTGGGAAACTGTTTTTT.

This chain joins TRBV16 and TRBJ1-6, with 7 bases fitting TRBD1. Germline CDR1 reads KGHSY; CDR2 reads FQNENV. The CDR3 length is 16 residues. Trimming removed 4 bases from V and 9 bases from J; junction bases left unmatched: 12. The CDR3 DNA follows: TGTGCCAGCAGCCCAAACCGGGACAGAAGTACTTCACCCCTCCACTTT. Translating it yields CASSPNRDRSTSPLHF.

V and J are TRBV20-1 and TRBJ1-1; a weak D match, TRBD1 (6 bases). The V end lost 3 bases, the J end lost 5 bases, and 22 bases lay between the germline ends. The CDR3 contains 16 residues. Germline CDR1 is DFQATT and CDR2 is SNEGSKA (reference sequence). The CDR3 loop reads CSASIRSGTTGTEAFF. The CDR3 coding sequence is TGCAGTGCTAGTATCCGTTCTGGGACAACGGGGACTGAAGCTTTCTTT.

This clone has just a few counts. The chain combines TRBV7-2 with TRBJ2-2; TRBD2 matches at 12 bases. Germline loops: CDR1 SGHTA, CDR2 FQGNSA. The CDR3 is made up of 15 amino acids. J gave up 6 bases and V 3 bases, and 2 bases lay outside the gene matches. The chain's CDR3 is CASSLTSGSAGELFF. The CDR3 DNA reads TGTGCCAGCAGCTTGACTAGCGGGAGTGCCGGGGAGCTGTTTTTT.

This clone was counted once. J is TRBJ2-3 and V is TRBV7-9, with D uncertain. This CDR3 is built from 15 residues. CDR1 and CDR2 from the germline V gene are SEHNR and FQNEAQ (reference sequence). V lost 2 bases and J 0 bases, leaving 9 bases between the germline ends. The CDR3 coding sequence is TGTGCCAGCAGCTTACTAAAGGGTAGCACAGATACGCAGTATTTT. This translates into CASSLLKGSTDTQYF.

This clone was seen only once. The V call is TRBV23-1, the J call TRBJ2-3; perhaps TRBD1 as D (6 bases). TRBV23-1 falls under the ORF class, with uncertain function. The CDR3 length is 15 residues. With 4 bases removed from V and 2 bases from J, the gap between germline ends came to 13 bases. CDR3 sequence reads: CASSPPRGFTDTQYF. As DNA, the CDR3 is TGCGCCAGCAGTCCCCCCAGGGGTTTCACAGATACGCAGTATTTT.

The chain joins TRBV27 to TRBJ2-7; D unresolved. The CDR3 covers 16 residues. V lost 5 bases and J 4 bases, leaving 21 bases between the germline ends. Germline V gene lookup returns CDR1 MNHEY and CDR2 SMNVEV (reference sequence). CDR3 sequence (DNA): TGTGCCAGCAGTCTCCAAATAAGGACCAACCGATACGAGCAGTACTTC. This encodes CASSLQIRTNRYEQYF.

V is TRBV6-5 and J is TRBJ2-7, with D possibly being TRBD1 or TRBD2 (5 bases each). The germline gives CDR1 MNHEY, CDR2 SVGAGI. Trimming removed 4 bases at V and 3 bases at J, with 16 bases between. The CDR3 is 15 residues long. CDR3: CASSSGAPDSYEQYF. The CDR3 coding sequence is TGTGCCAGCAGTTCCGGGGCCCCGGATAGCTACGAGCAGTACTTC.

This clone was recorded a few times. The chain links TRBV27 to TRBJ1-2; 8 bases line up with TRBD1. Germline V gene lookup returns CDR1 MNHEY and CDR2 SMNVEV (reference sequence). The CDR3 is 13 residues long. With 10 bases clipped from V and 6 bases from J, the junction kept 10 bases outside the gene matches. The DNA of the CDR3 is TGTGCCACCTCCGACAGGGGAAAGGATGGCTACACCTTC. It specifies CATSDRGKDGYTF.

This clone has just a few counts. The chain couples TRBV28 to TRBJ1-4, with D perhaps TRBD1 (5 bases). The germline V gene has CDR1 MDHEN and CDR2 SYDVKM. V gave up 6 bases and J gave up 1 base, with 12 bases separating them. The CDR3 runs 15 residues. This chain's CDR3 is CASSSPGRTNEKLFF. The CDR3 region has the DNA TGTGCCAGCAGCTCCCCGGGACGAACTAATGAAAAACTGTTTTTT.

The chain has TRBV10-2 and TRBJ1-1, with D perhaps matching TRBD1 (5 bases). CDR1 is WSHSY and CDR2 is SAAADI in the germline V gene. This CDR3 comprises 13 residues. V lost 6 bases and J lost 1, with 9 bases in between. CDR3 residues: CASSTGRNTEAFF. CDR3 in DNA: TGCGCCAGCAGCACAGGACGGAACACTGAAGCTTTCTTT.